Included here is one T cell receptor beta chain sequence, with context. The antigen this receptor binds is unknown. There are no base qualities to consult, and no much larger clone falls within one base. The CDR3 covers 15 residues, taking in both the cysteine and the phenylalanine. The retained sequence is limited to the CDR3, 45 bases, with the frame set at the first base. For CDR1 and CDR2, the germline V gene lists SQVTM and ANQGSEA. V is pared back by 5 bases and J by 0 bases, with 16 bases lying between the germline termini. The record originates from a study of OX40 agonist ivuxolimab in advanced cancers. A note on the overall study: Ivuxolimab, which targeted the costimulatory receptor OX40 (CD134), was an agonistic, fully human IgG2 monoclonal antibody. Intravenous ivuxolimab was administered to patients every 2 weeks at six dose levels: 0.01, 0.1, 0.3, 1.5, 3 and 10 mg/kg. In the dose-escalation cohort, around four fifths of patients were male, and the mean age was roughly 60 years, with a range of roughly 23 to 85. The monotherapy dose-escalation portion (N ≈ 50 patients) of the phase I ivuxolimab trial is reported in the paper. Of the approximately 54 dose-escalation patients, hepatocellular carcinoma was present in approximately 20, melanoma in approximately 15, renal cell carcinoma in 9 and head and neck cancer in 9. Peripheral TCRbeta sequencing aimed to test whether ivuxolimab altered TCR sequence diversity and caused clonal T-cell expansion. Patients were allowed to have had prior anti-PD-1, anti-PD-L1 or anti-CTLA-4 therapy, and 40% of the dose-escalation patients had previously received checkpoint inhibitors. Partial responses occurred in three dose-escalation patients, of whom one had hepatocellular carcinoma and two had cutaneous melanoma. Paper-wide results and their limitations: Which antigens the clonally expanded peripheral T cells were specific for was not determined. In the 0.1-3.0 mg/kg groups, partial responders were among the patients with the lowest normalized peripheral clonal expansion, particularly in CD8+ T cells. After ivuxolimab, expanded clones were on average more numerous among CD8+ T cells than among CD4+ T cells. At doses of 0.1 to 3.0 mg/kg, clonal expansion of both CD4+ and CD8+ blood T cells was observed from baseline to week 6. Low levels of normalized T-cell clonal expansion were also seen in some nonresponding patients.

To sequence the TCRbeta CDR3 region, genomic DNA was isolated from the sorted cells. The immunoSEQ Assay was used to sequence the TCRbeta CDR3 regions. The source is immuneACCESS, and TCRdb retained only in-frame sequences with V and J called. Part of the clones is not carried over; for the studies checked, unresolved V genes explain less than half of this, and the remainder is unexplained. Present in this sample are 70,000 or so clones, roughly 80% of which were seen just once. Approximately 1% of the sample goes to the ten largest clones. Patients with autoimmune disease history or receiving systemic immunosuppression were excluded from the trial. Peripheral blood for TCR sequencing was drawn from every dose cohort at baseline, at cycle 4 day 1 and at cycle 7 day 1. The samples were drawn from a first-in-human, open-label, multicenter phase I dose-escalation trial of ivuxolimab. Adults with locally advanced or metastatic melanoma, renal cell carcinoma, hepatocellular carcinoma or head and neck squamous cell carcinoma were enrolled in the trial. CD4+ and CD8+ T cells were sorted separately from peripheral blood before TCR sequencing.

The sequence was collected from an adult with an advanced solid tumor such as melanoma, head and neck, liver or kidney cancer. The chain was built from TRBV29-1 and TRBJ1-2, with the D gene uncertain. The specimen was CD4+ or CD8+ T cells sorted from blood, collected in a trial of the OX40 agonist ivuxolimab. The nucleotides read TGCAGCGTTTCCCGGACTCCGACACCTAACTATGGCTACACCTTC. Its protein reads: CSVSRTPTPNYGYTF. With all but the CDR3 taken from the reference TRBV29-1 and TRBJ1-2 genes, the full variable domain is: SAVISQKPSRDICQRGTSLTIQCQVDSQVTMMFWYRQQPGQSLTLIATANQGSEATYESGFVIDKFPISRPNLTFSTLTVSNMSPEDSSIYLCSVSRTPTPNYGYTFGSGTRLTVV.